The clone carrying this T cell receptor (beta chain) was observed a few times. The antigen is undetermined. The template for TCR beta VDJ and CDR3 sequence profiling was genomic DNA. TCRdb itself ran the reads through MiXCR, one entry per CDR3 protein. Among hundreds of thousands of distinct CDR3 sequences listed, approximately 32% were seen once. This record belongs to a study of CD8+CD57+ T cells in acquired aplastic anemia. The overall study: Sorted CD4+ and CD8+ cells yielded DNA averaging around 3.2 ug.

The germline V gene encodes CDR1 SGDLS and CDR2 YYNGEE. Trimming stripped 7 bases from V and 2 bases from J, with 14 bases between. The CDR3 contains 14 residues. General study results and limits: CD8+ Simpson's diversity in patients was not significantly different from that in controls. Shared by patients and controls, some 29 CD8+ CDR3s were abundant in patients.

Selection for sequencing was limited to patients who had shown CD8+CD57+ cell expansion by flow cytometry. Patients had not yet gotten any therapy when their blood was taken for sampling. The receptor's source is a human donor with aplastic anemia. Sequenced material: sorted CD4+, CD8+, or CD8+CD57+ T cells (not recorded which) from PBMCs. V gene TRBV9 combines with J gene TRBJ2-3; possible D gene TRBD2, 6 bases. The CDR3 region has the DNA TGTGCCAGCGCCCGGGACTTCTACACAGATACGCAGTATTTT. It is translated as CASARDFYTDTQYF.